This T cell receptor (beta chain) was identified during a study of shared clonotypes between healthy human individuals. The CDR3 is made up of 13 amino acids. The trim removed 7 bases at V and 1 base at J, leaving 3 bases unmatched. The germline gives CDR1 GTSNPN, CDR2 SVGIG (reference sequence). TCRdb's copy holds only in-frame clones and misses some; the assay was immunoSEQ multiplex PCR. The sample lists over 2 million clones, 85% to 95% occurring once. The TCR was taken from a man aged 18 to 30 in good health. Some clones in this sample may be carry-over from other donors' samples. Source material: naive CD4+ T cells from PBMCs. The sample's subset: CD45RA+ positively selected. The rearrangement joins TRBV30 to TRBJ2-2, with 7 bases identical to TRBD1. CDR3 amino acids: CASRTGNTGELFF. The CDR3 DNA follows: TGTGCCTCACGGACAGGGAACACCGGGGAGCTGTTTTTT.